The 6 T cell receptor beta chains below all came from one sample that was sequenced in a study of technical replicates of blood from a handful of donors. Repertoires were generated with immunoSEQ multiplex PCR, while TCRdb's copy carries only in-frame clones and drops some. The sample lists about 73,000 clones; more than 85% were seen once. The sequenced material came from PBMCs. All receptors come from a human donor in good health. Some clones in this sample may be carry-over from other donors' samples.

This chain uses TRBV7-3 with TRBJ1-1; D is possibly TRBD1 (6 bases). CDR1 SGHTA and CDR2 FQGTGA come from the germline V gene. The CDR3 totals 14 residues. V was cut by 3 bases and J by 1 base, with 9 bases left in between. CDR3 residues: CASSFGRGNTEAFF. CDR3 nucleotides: TGTGCCAGCAGCTTCGGCAGGGGGAACACTGAAGCTTTCTTT.

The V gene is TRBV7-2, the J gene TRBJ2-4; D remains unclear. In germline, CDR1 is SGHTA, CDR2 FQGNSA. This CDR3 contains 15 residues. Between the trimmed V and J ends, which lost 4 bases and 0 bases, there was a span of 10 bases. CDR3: CASSSTILAKNIQYF. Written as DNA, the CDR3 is TGTGCCAGCAGCTCGACAATACTAGCCAAAAACATTCAGTACTTC.

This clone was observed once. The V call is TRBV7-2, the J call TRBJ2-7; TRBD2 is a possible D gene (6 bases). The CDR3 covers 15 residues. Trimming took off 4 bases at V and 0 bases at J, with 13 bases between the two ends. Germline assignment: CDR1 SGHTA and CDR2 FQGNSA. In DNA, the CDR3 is TGTGCCAGCAGCTCCCGCGGAGGGCGCTCCTACGAGCAGTACTTC. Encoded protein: CASSSRGGRSYEQYF.

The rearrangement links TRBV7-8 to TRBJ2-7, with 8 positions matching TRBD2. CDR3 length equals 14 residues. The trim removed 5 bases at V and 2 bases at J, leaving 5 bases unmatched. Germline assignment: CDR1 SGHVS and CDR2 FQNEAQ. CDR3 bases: TGTGCCAGCAGCCCGACGGGAGGGCCCTACGAGCAGTACTTC. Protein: CASSPTGGPYEQYF.

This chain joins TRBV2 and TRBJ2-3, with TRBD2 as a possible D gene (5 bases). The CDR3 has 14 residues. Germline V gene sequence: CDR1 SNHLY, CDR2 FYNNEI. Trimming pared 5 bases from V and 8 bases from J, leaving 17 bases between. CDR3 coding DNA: TGTGCCAGCAGTAGTCTAGTCGGGGAAGTTACGCAGTATTTT. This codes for CASSSLVGEVTQYF.

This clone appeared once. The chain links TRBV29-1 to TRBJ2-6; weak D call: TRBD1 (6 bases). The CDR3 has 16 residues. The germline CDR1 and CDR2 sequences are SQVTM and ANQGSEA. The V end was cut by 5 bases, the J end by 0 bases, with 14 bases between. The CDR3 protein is CSVYPGDGSGANVLTF. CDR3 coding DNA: TGCAGCGTTTATCCAGGGGACGGCTCTGGGGCCAACGTCCTGACTTTC.